This TCR beta chain was captured by sequencing in a study of T cell responses to AZD1222 COVID-19 vaccine. General study points: Spike-specific TCR breadth and depth rose after two AZD1222 doses. The donor cohort was predominantly white British with a female majority, and clonal diversity may have been underestimated.

In regard to this clone: Its specificity is not known.

This CDR3 has 14 amino acids. J gave up 13 bases and V 0 bases, and 10 bases lay outside the gene matches. Per germline, CDR1 LGHDT and CDR2 YNNKEL (reference sequence). Analysis merged second doses at about 4 or about 12 weeks. TCRdb's table, derived via immunoSEQ multiplex PCR, lists solely in-frame clones and lacks some. The data hold around 130,000 clones, with approximately 90% observed a single time. This sample comprised peripheral blood, obtained 28 days after the second AZD1222 dose. The chain couples TRBV3-1 (or the pseudogene TRBV3-2) to TRBJ2-5; TRBD2 matches 8 bases. The receptor's source is an adult who received the AZD1222 COVID-19 vaccine. CDR3 residues: CASSQDRVSGAMYF. DNA for the CDR3: TGTGCCAGCAGCCAAGATCGGGTTAGCGGGGCCATGTACTTC.